The TCR beta chain under discussion was sequenced for a study of blood T cells in healthy people across ages. Study-level findings and limits: CMV status of donors was not determined, possibly confounding expanded clonotype changes. The recorded TCR beta diversity per million T cells decreased in a roughly linear manner with age.

This clonotype has more than one count but fewer than ten. The antigen is undetermined. The second PCR ran 7 to 11 cycles with a sample-barcoded 5' primer and J-beta primers. TCRdb processed the 5' RACE reads anew with MiXCR; each CDR3 protein has one entry. The table lists 1.5 million to 2 million distinct CDR3 sequences, 49% of them singletons. CDR3 length: 14 amino acids. V lost 2 bases to trimming and J lost 1 base, with 9 bases between them. Germline V gene data show CDR1 as SGHRS and CDR2 as YFSETQ. The source is a woman between 40 and 55 years old in good health. This sequence joins TRBV5-1 and TRBJ2-5; perhaps TRBD2 as D (5 bases). The sequenced material came from blood. In nucleotides, the CDR3 is TGCGCCAGCAGCTTCACTAGTCGCCAAGAGACCCAGTACTTC. Translation gives CASSFTSRQETQYF. The whole variable domain, remainder taken from reference TRBV5-1 and TRBJ2-5, is KAGVTQTPRYLIKTRGQQVTLSCSPISGHRSVSWYQQTPGQGLQFLFEYFSETQRNKGNFPGRFSGRQFSNSRSEMNVSTLELGDSALYLCASSFTSRQETQYFGPGTRLLVL.